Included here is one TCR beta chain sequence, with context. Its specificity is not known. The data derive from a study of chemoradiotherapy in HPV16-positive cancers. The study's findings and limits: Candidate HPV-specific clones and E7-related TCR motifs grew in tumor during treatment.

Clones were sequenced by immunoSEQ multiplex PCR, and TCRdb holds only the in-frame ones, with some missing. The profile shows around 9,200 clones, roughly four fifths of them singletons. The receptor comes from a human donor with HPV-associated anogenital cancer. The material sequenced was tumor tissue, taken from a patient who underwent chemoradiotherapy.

Here the CDR3 reads CAWSGSLAGYGQETQYF. The CDR3 nucleotides read TGTGCCTGGAGCGGGTCATTGGCGGGGTACGGCCAAGAGACCCAGTACTTC. The gene calls are TRBV30 and TRBJ2-5, with a weak D call TRBD2 (6 bases). Germline CDR1 and CDR2: GTSNPN and SVGIG (reference sequence). Deletions cut 3 bases from V and 1 base from J, with 21 bases between. The CDR3 spans 17 residues.